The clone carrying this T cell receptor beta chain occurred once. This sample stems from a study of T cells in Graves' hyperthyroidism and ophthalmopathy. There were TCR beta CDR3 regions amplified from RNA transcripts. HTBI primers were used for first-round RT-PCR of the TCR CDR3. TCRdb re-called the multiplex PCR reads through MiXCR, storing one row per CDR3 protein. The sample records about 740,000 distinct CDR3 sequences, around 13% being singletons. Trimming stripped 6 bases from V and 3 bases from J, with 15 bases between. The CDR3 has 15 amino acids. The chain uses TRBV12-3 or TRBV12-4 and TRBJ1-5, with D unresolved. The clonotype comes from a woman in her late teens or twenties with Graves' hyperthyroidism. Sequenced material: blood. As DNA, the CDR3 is TGTGCCAGCAGGAAAGTCGGAGGAGCCAATCAGCCCCAGCATTTT. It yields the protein CASRKVGGANQPQHF.